The T cell receptor beta chain under discussion was sequenced for a study of T-cell memory formation after mild COVID-19. The V segment lost 5 bases and the J segment 7 bases; nucleotides outside the gene matches: 13. The CDR3 covers 15 residues. Per germline, CDR1 MNHEY and CDR2 SMNVEV (reference sequence). TCRdb re-called the 5' RACE reads with MiXCR, one entry per CDR3 protein. The table shows under 550,000 distinct CDR3 sequences, with more than 15% occurring only once. Sequenced sample: PBMCs or a T cell subset sorted from them (not recorded which). This clonotype was sampled from a man in his late teens or twenties who had mild COVID-19 (a few samples of this study predate the infection). Cell type and time point are not known. V and J are TRBV27 and TRBJ2-7; 8 positions match TRBD1. The CDR3 here is CASSDRGPTLAEQYF. The CDR3 coding sequence is TGTGCCAGCAGTGACAGGGGTCCCACGTTGGCGGAGCAGTACTTC.